This T cell receptor (beta chain) was found in a study of beta chain features in type 1 diabetes. Study results and limitations: Shortening that was moderate but significant affected the TCRB CDR3s of Type 1 diabetes patients in all four CD4+ subsets.

This clone was seen more than once but under ten times. Antigen specificity is unknown. Sequencing targeted expressed TCRB transcripts, as all isolated RNA had been reverse transcribed. Repertoires were generated with immunoSEQ multiplex PCR, while TCRdb's copy carries only in-frame clones and drops some. The sample includes around 250,000 clones, 14% of them seen just once. From germline, CDR1 is SEHNR and CDR2 FQNEAQ (reference sequence). CDR3 length: 17 amino acids. Unmatched junction bases numbered 13, after V lost 5 bases and J lost 6 bases. This clonotype originated in a man aged 30 to 39 with type 1 diabetes. The gene calls are TRBV7-9 and TRBJ2-3, with 11 bases fitting TRBD2. The sequenced sample was naive CD4+ T cells from blood. The CDR3 loop is CASSTPISGRARDTQYF. The CDR3 coding sequence is TGTGCCAGCAGCACACCCATTAGCGGGAGGGCCCGGGATACGCAGTATTTT. Looking up the rest from reference TRBV7-9 and TRBJ2-3 gives the full variable domain: DTGVSQNPRHKITKRGQNVTFRCDPISEHNRLYWYRQTLGQGPEFLTYFQNEAQLEKSRLLSDRFSAERPKGSFSTLEIQRTEQGDSAMYLCASSTPISGRARDTQYFGPGTRLTVL.